Listed below are T cell receptor beta chains from one sample, sequenced in a study of blood T cell repertoires in COVID-19. Generated by immunoSEQ multiplex PCR, the TCRdb table keeps only in-frame clones and is missing some. The data show roughly 360,000 clones, over 75% seen once. Material for sequencing was PBMCs or T cells enriched from blood (not recorded which). Receptors were obtained from a young woman with acute COVID-19. Both conserved end residues are part of each CDR3. A D gene is named only where the DNA matches it firmly.

CDR3 length,V gene,J gene,D gene,CDR3 protein
17,TRBV4-1,TRBJ2-1,-,CASSQGRGDSSYNEQFF
15,TRBV6-5,TRBJ2-7,TRBD2,CASSYLPSGAYEQYF
14,TRBV2,TRBJ1-5,TRBD1,CASSWQGEIQPQHF
14,TRBV19,TRBJ2-3,TRBD1,CASRQGADTDTQYF
13,TRBV10-2,TRBJ2-5,-,CASSWGREETQYF
13,TRBV6-5,TRBJ2-1,TRBD2,CASRTSGHNEQFF
13,TRBV9,TRBJ2-3,TRBD1,CASSPGQADTQYF
18,TRBV4-1,TRBJ1-6,-,CASSHPGAGEKDNSPLHF
15,TRBV30,TRBJ1-2,TRBD1,CAWSTRTGGMGGYTF
15,TRBV19,TRBJ1-4,-,CASSIGPGLNEKLFF
16,TRBV9,TRBJ2-5,TRBD2,CASSVNSGGPWETQYF
16,TRBV5-1,TRBJ2-7,TRBD2,CASSLGPAGNSYEQYF
16,TRBV9,TRBJ2-2,TRBD2,CASSVGVAGVAGELFF
15,TRBV5-1,TRBJ1-2,-,CASSLVRGGSYGYTF
13,TRBV12-5,TRBJ2-3,-,CASGSSPTDTQYF
17,TRBV28,TRBJ2-1,-,CASTNLQGLSSYNEQFF
14,TRBV30,TRBJ1-3,TRBD1,CAWSIGTGGNTIYF
17,TRBV7-9,TRBJ2-7,TRBD1,CASSPTTRTGSSYEQYF
13,TRBV24-1,TRBJ2-7,-,CATSGDIPYEQYF
14,TRBV9,TRBJ2-5,TRBD2,CASSVGGGRETQYF
14,TRBV7-9,TRBJ1-1,-,CASTEDAGATEAFF
17,TRBV2,TRBJ1-3,-,CASSEPFYRASGNTIYF
15,TRBV19,TRBJ2-1,TRBD1,CASSPTGGGYNEQFF
14,TRBV27,TRBJ2-3,-,CASSPGRGLDTQYF
14,TRBV7-9,TRBJ1-2,-,CASSLWQGGYGYTF
13,TRBV7-3,TRBJ1-6,-,CASSLPDNSPLHF
15,TRBV5-1,TRBJ1-4,-,CASSSGRGTNEKLFF
16,TRBV6-1,TRBJ2-1,TRBD1,CASSELHGTGYDEQFF
14,TRBV9,TRBJ2-1,-,CASSVGAIYNEQFF
15,TRBV30,TRBJ1-6,TRBD1,CAWTNRGLYNSPLHF
13,TRBV30,TRBJ2-1,TRBD1,CAWSGDRLNEQFF
12,TRBV7-9,TRBJ1-1,-,CASSLDTAEAFF
15,TRBV4-2,TRBJ1-6,-,CASSQYRETNSPLHF
21,TRBV7-9,TRBJ2-1,TRBD1,CASSRDRGRPTVGEVYNEQFF
14,TRBV27,TRBJ2-1,-,CASSPLSSYNEQFF
13,TRBV10-2,TRBJ1-1,-,CATQWGERTEAFF
17,TRBV4-3,TRBJ2-1,TRBD2,CASSLTSGGFSYNEQFF
13,TRBV7-3,TRBJ2-1,TRBD2,CASSLNRGGEQFF
18,TRBV19,TRBJ2-2,TRBD1,CASSIQRTGIRNTGELFF
14,TRBV19,TRBJ1-1,-,CASSLGQTNTEAFF
15,TRBV19,TRBJ1-1,TRBD1,CASRPRGQGGTEAFF